These 28 T cell receptor beta chains share one sample of origin, sequenced in a study of T cells in Graves' hyperthyroidism and ophthalmopathy. TCR beta CDR3 sequences were amplified from RNA transcripts. With the HTBI primer set, the TCR CDR3 went through a first round of RT-PCR. TCRdb re-called the multiplex PCR reads through MiXCR, storing one row per CDR3 protein. Of 350,000 or so distinct CDR3 sequences detected, around 20% appear once; the ten largest clones hold around half. Source material: blood. Every receptor here comes from a woman between 45 and 60 years old with Graves' hyperthyroidism.

This clonotype has ten or more counts. The V call is TRBV6-2 or TRBV6-3, the J call TRBJ2-3; 9 positions match TRBD1. Germline lookup yields CDR1 MNHEY and CDR2 SVGEGT. This CDR3 has 15 amino acids. The V and J ends lost 8 bases and 0 bases, in that order; junction bases with no gene match: 6. DNA for the CDR3: TGTGCCAGCGGGATACAGGGGGCTAGCACAGATACGCAGTATTTT. It encodes CASGIQGASTDTQYF.

This clonotype was recorded many times. This chain uses TRBV30 with TRBJ2-2; 8 bases agree with TRBD2. Germline V CDR1 and CDR2: GTSNPN, SVGIG (reference sequence). This CDR3 is built from 13 residues. V was clipped by 8 bases and J by 6 bases; unmatched bases: 8. CDR3 bases: TGTGCCCGGACTAGCCTGATCGCCGGGGAGCTGTTTTTT. Amino acids: CARTSLIAGELFF.

This clonotype was observed at least ten times. The chain joins TRBV27 to TRBJ1-1, with D possibly TRBD1 on 6 matching bases. Germline V gene lookup returns CDR1 MNHEY and CDR2 SMNVEV (reference sequence). Trimming cost V 5 bases and J 0 bases, with 10 bases left between them. CDR3 length: 14 residues. The CDR3, as DNA: TGTGCCAGCAGTCAGGGGCTTGTGAACACTGAAGCTTTCTTT. It is translated as CASSQGLVNTEAFF.

This clonotype was counted at least ten times. V is TRBV7-2 and J is TRBJ2-7, with D possibly TRBD1 on 6 matching bases. The CDR3 is 14 residues long. CDR1 is SGHTA and CDR2 is FQGNSA in the germline V gene. Trimming took 5 bases from V and 0 from J, leaving 11 bases between them. The CDR3 DNA follows: TGTGCCAGCAGCAGACCAGGGGACTCCTACGAGCAGTACTTC. This codes for CASSRPGDSYEQYF.

The chain is built from TRBV29-1 and TRBJ2-3; D gene unclear. CDR1 is SQVTM and CDR2 is ANQGSEA in the germline V gene. This CDR3 comprises 13 residues. V was cut by 6 bases and J by 1 base, with 11 bases left in between. CDR3 DNA: TGCAGCGTGGGGTCTGGAGGCACAGATACGCAGTATTTT. Translation: CSVGSGGTDTQYF.

This clonotype came up many times. Here the CDR3 reads CASSFPTGGSGNTIYF. CDR3 bases: TGTGCCAGCAGCTTCCCGACAGGGGGCTCTGGAAACACCATATATTTT. The rearrangement links TRBV11-2 to TRBJ1-3, with 9 bases that match TRBD1. V lost 3 bases and J lost 0; bases outside the gene matches: 3. The CDR3 runs 16 residues. Germline V gene sequence: CDR1 SGHAT, CDR2 FQNNGV.

The J gene is TRBJ1-3, the V gene TRBV9; 9 nucleotides match TRBD1. Germline lookup yields CDR1 SGDLS and CDR2 YYNGEE. This CDR3 has 18 residues. V lost 4 bases, J lost 1 base, and 12 bases stayed unmatched. CDR3 sequence (DNA): TGTGCCAGCAGCCCCCACGGGATGACAGGGGGATCTGGAAACACCATATATTTT. Protein: CASSPHGMTGGSGNTIYF.

This clonotype was detected many times. This chain uses TRBV12-3 or TRBV12-4 with TRBJ2-7, with D possibly TRBD1 on 6 matching bases. The CDR3 runs to 14 residues. Trimming cost V 4 bases and J 6 bases, with 16 bases left between them. The CDR3 coding sequence is TGTGCCAGCAGTTCAAACAGGGTTCCGTCCGAGCAGTACTTC. Protein: CASSSNRVPSEQYF.

This clonotype was counted at least ten times. V gene TRBV30 combines with J gene TRBJ2-3; 7 bases match TRBD1. In germline, CDR1 is GTSNPN, CDR2 SVGIG (reference sequence). The CDR3 has 14 amino acids. With V trimmed by 4 bases and J by 2 bases, 6 bases remained unmatched. As DNA, the CDR3 is TGTGCCTGGACCACCGGGACAGCCACAGATACGCAGTATTTT. This encodes CAWTTGTATDTQYF.

This clonotype was counted at least ten times. V is TRBV30 and J is TRBJ1-3, with TRBD1 as a possible D gene (5 bases). The germline V gene encodes CDR1 GTSNPN and CDR2 SVGIG (reference sequence). This CDR3 has 15 residues. The V end was cut by 2 bases, the J end by 2 bases, with 13 bases between. The CDR3 DNA reads TGTGCCTGGAGTCCGCCCGGGGCACCTGGAAACACCATATATTTT. This encodes CAWSPPGAPGNTIYF.

This clonotype was counted only a few times. The chain uses TRBV10-3 and TRBJ2-5; no reliable D call. Trimming pared 0 bases from V and 2 bases from J, leaving 7 bases between. CDR1 is ENHRY and CDR2 is SYGVKD in the germline V gene. This CDR3 comprises 14 residues. The CDR3 sequence: CAISESGGQETQYF. As DNA, the CDR3 is TGTGCCATCAGTGAGTCTGGCGGACAAGAGACCCAGTACTTC.

This clonotype showed up many times. This chain uses TRBV11-3 with TRBJ2-7; no definite D call. This CDR3 contains 16 residues. Trimming shortened V by 0 bases and J by 2 bases, and 14 bases separated the two germline ends. The V gene's germline CDR1 is SGHNT and CDR2 YENEEA. CDR3 bases: TGTGCCAGCAGCTTAGATCTTGCGGCGGAACCCTACGAGCAGTACTTC. Residues: CASSLDLAAEPYEQYF.

This clonotype has more than one count but fewer than ten. J is TRBJ2-3 and V is TRBV7-9; 8 nucleotides agree with TRBD2. The CDR3 length is 15 residues. Germline CDR1 SEHNR, CDR2 FQNEAQ (reference sequence). V was pared by 5 bases and J by 2 bases, with 6 bases of the junction left unmatched. CDR3 residues: CASSTAGAHTDTQYF. DNA of the CDR3: TGTGCCAGCAGCACAGCGGGGGCCCACACAGATACGCAGTATTTT.

This clonotype was seen ten or more times. A read error may account for a junction end that differs from germline. V usage is TRBV12-3 or TRBV12-4 and J usage is TRBJ1-2; 9 bases agree with TRBD1. The CDR3 is 13 amino acids. CDR3 in amino acids: CASSLDGTGRYTF. In DNA form, the CDR3 reads TGTGCCAGCAGCTTAGATGGGACAGGGCGCTACACCTTC.

Details on this clonotype: This may stem from a read error, because a much larger clone lies one nucleotide away. The V gene is TRBV7-3, the J gene TRBJ1-6, with D maybe TRBD1 (6 bases). V shed 8 bases and J shed 11 bases, with 19 bases lying between them. This CDR3 is built from 14 residues. From germline, CDR1 is SGHTA and CDR2 FQGTGA. The CDR3 sequence is CASGLGDNRTPLHF. The DNA for the CDR3 is TGTGCCAGCGGCCTAGGGGACAATAGGACACCCCTCCACTTT.

In regard to this clonotype: Since a much larger clone is just one base distant, this may be a read error. Here the CDR3 reads CASSLQRVASNEQFF. Written as DNA, the CDR3 is TGTGCCAGCAGCCTGCAGCGGGTGGCGAGCAATGAGCAGTTCTTC. J is TRBJ2-1 and V is TRBV7-9; possible D gene TRBD2, 6 bases. V lost 5 bases and J lost 6, with 17 bases in between. CDR1 and CDR2 from the germline V gene are SEHNR and FQNEAQ (reference sequence). The CDR3 runs to 15 residues.

There are many counts of this clonotype. V and J are TRBV5-6 and TRBJ1-1; D remains ambiguous. In germline, CDR1 is SGHDT, CDR2 YYEEEE. This CDR3 is built from 13 residues. V lost 5 bases and J 1 base, leaving 9 bases between the germline ends. CDR3 sequence (DNA): TGTGCCAGCAGATCTCGTGGGAACACTGAAGCTTTCTTT. As protein: CASRSRGNTEAFF.

This clonotype was seen many times. The chain carries TRBV12-3 or TRBV12-4 and TRBJ2-1; 13 bases are shared with TRBD2. Trimming took 3 bases from V and 0 from J; bases not matched to a gene: 17. The CDR3 contains 22 residues. CDR3 protein: CASSFARGLTSGRPSSYNEQFF. The CDR3 DNA reads TGTGCCAGCAGTTTCGCCAGGGGGCTGACTAGCGGGAGGCCGAGCTCCTACAATGAGCAGTTCTTC.

The table lists this clonotype with many counts. The rearrangement uses TRBV28 and TRBJ1-2; D might be TRBD1 (6 bases). The CDR3 covers 12 residues. Between the trimmed V and J ends, which lost 8 bases and 5 bases, there was a span of 12 bases. The germline V gene encodes CDR1 MDHEN and CDR2 SYDVKM. CDR3 in DNA: TGTGCCAGCGGACGGACAGAGTATGGCTACACCTTC. Translation gives CASGRTEYGYTF.

This sequence joins TRBV20-1 and TRBJ2-3, with 11 positions matching TRBD2. The CDR3 covers 16 residues. V lost 6 bases, J lost 4 bases, and 12 bases stayed unmatched. Per the germline V gene, CDR1 is DFQATT and CDR2 is SNEGSKA (reference sequence). Here the CDR3 reads CSAEKASGGSPDTQYF. For the CDR3, the DNA is TGCAGTGCGGAGAAGGCTAGCGGGGGGTCACCAGATACGCAGTATTTT.

The sample holds many counts of this clonotype. The chain is built from TRBV18 and TRBJ1-6; D ambiguous. The V end was cut by 1 base, the J end by 8 bases, with 9 bases between. Looked up from germline, CDR1 is KGHSH and CDR2 is LQKENI. The CDR3 has 14 residues. The CDR3 is CASSPRGNDSPLHF. CDR3 DNA sequence: TGTGCCAGCTCACCACGGGGAAATGATTCACCCCTCCACTTT.

The table lists this clonotype with many counts. This chain links TRBV5-6 with TRBJ2-1, with a possible D match to TRBD2 (6 bases). This CDR3 has 15 residues. From germline, CDR1 is SGHDT and CDR2 YYEEEE. V was trimmed by 4 bases and J by 5 bases, leaving 16 bases between them. CDR3 region: CASSLGLSVDNEQFF. The CDR3 bases are TGTGCCAGCAGCCTGGGACTTAGCGTCGACAATGAGCAGTTCTTC.

This clonotype was recorded many times. The V gene is TRBV3-1, the J gene TRBJ1-1; 9 bases agree with TRBD1. The ends lost 5 bases at V and 4 bases at J; junction bases unmatched: 5. The CDR3 totals 14 residues. The V gene's germline CDR1 is LGHDT and CDR2 YNNKEL (reference sequence). The CDR3 region is CASSSGQGSTEAFF. In DNA, the CDR3 is TGTGCCAGCAGCTCGGGACAGGGAAGCACTGAAGCTTTCTTT. Using reference TRBV3-1 and TRBJ1-1 for the parts outside the CDR3, the full variable domain is DTAVSQTPKYLVTQMGNDKSIKCEQNLGHDTMYWYKQDSKKFLKIMFSYNNKELIINETVPNRFSPKSPDKAHLNLHINSLELGDSAVYFCASSSGQGSTEAFFGQGTRLTVV.

There are many counts of this clonotype. J is TRBJ2-1 and V is TRBV6-1; 11 bases map to TRBD2. This CDR3 comprises 15 residues. J lost 7 bases, V lost 6 bases, and 8 bases had no gene match. Germline loops: CDR1 MNHNS, CDR2 SASEGT. The CDR3 DNA follows: TGTGCCAGCAGGGCCGGGACTAGCGGCGGTAATGAGCAGTTCTTC. It encodes CASRAGTSGGNEQFF.

The chain has TRBV5-1 and TRBJ2-7; D not certain. Germline CDR1 and CDR2: SGHRS and YFSETQ. V dropped 4 bases and J dropped 3 bases, with 11 bases sitting between them. CDR3 length: 13 amino acids. CDR3 loop: CASSVETFYEQYF. CDR3 bases: TGCGCCAGCAGCGTGGAAACATTCTACGAGCAGTACTTC.

The chain joins TRBV10-3 to TRBJ1-3; possibly TRBD1 for D (5 bases). CDR1 is ENHRY and CDR2 is SYGVKD in the germline V gene. V dropped 8 bases and J dropped 0 bases, with 14 bases sitting between them. There are 15 residues in the CDR3. Here the CDR3 reads CAIAQGVNSGNTIYF. In nucleotides, the CDR3 is TGTGCCATCGCCCAGGGTGTAAACTCTGGAAACACCATATATTTT.

Of note for this clonotype: Its ends do not fully match the called genes, so a read error is possible. The chain combines TRBV20-1 with TRBJ2-7; the match to TRBD1 covers 10 bases. Germline V gene sequence: CDR1 DFQATT, CDR2 SNEGSKA (reference sequence). This CDR3 is 14 amino acids long. The CDR3 bases are TGCAGTGCTAGGGGGGACAGGGGCTCCTGCGAGCAGTACTTC. Translation gives CSARGDRGSCEQYF.

The sample holds many counts of this clonotype. This chain links TRBV27 with TRBJ2-1; 8 bases match TRBD2. There are 16 residues in the CDR3. Germline CDR1 is MNHEY and CDR2 is SMNVEV (reference sequence). J lost 1 base, V lost 6 bases, and 8 bases had no gene match. CDR3 in DNA: TGTGCCAGCAGCTCAGCCGGGGGGGATTCCTACAATGAGCAGTTCTTC. Translated: CASSSAGGDSYNEQFF.